Following are 24 T cell receptor beta chains from one sample sequenced in a study of blood T cells in healthy people across ages. Then a second PCR, running about 7 to 11 cycles, was carried out with a sample-barcoded 5' primer and a J-beta primer mix. TCRdb processed the 5' RACE reads anew with MiXCR; each CDR3 protein has one entry. This table holds hundreds of thousands of distinct CDR3 sequences, around 48% found once. The sequencing sample was made of blood. Source of these receptors: a man aged 30 to 45 in good health.

This chain uses TRBV4-1 with TRBJ2-4; a possible D gene is TRBD1 (6 bases). The CDR3 has 21 amino acids. The V gene's germline CDR1 is MGHRA and CDR2 YSYEKL. Trimming pared 1 base from V and 0 bases from J, leaving 25 bases between. The CDR3: CASSQGDMGWTVSLAKNIQYF. For the CDR3, the DNA is TGCGCCAGCAGCCAAGGTGACATGGGGTGGACAGTTTCTTTAGCCAAAAACATTCAGTACTTC.

This chain joins TRBV20-1 and TRBJ1-5; no reliable D call. This CDR3 is built from 14 residues. CDR1 is DFQATT and CDR2 is SNEGSKA in the germline V gene (reference sequence). The germline V and J ends were trimmed by 0 bases and 11 bases, with 17 bases remaining between them. In DNA, the CDR3 is TGCAGTGCTAGAGATTCTGCAGAAGCTCAAGCCCAGCATTTT. Amino acid sequence: CSARDSAEAQAQHF.

The gene calls are TRBV14 and TRBJ1-2; D is undetermined. This CDR3 has 15 amino acids. The germline V gene has CDR1 SGHDN and CDR2 FVKESK. V was trimmed by 0 bases and J by 4 bases, leaving 12 bases between them. As DNA, the CDR3 is TGTGCCAGCAGCCAAGATGCGCGGTTATCCTATGGCTACACCTTC. It is translated as CASSQDARLSYGYTF.

The chain has TRBV20-1 and TRBJ1-1; 8 bases are a match to TRBD1. CDR3 length equals 14 residues. Trimming at V came to 3 bases and at J to 6 bases, leaving 9 bases not matched to a gene. Per the germline V gene, CDR1 is DFQATT and CDR2 is SNEGSKA (reference sequence). DNA of the CDR3: TGCAGTGCTAGGCCCCGACAGGGGACCCCTGAAGCTTTCTTT. It is translated as CSARPRQGTPEAFF.

CDR3 residues: CASSLTSSSGNTIYF. The CDR3 DNA is TGCGCCAGCAGCTTGACGAGTAGCTCTGGAAACACCATATATTTT. The chain couples TRBV5-1 to TRBJ1-3; D not resolved. This CDR3 has 15 residues. Germline loops: CDR1 SGHRS, CDR2 YFSETQ. With 1 base removed from V and 0 bases from J, the gap between germline ends came to 8 bases.

This rearrangement joins TRBV4-1 to TRBJ1-2, with 7 nucleotides matching TRBD1. Germline CDR1 reads MGHRA; CDR2 reads YSYEKL. The junction had 8 bases not matched to a gene; V was cut back by 0 bases and J by 4 bases. CDR3 length equals 16 residues. CDR3 coding DNA: TGCGCCAGCAGCCAAGATGGCGCCGGGACAGCCTATGGCTACACCTTC. Residues: CASSQDGAGTAYGYTF.

This clonotype has more than one count but fewer than ten. CDR3 sequence reads: CSARDPRTGVNYGYTF. In DNA form, the CDR3 reads TGCAGTGCTAGAGATCCTAGGACAGGGGTAAACTATGGCTACACCTTC. The rearrangement joins TRBV20-1 to TRBJ1-2, with 9 bases identical to TRBD1. This CDR3 has 16 amino acids. The V segment lost 0 bases and the J segment 2 bases; nucleotides outside the gene matches: 7. Germline V gene data show CDR1 as DFQATT and CDR2 as SNEGSKA (reference sequence).

This clonotype was observed a handful of times. The rearrangement uses TRBV2 and TRBJ2-3; D is perhaps TRBD1 or TRBD2 (7 bases each). The V gene's germline CDR1 is SNHLY and CDR2 FYNNEI. The V and J ends lost 5 bases and 6 bases respectively, with 15 bases between them. This CDR3 region has 14 residues. CDR3 sequence reads: CASSLNQGGDTQYF. As DNA, the CDR3 is TGTGCCAGCAGTCTTAACCAGGGGGGGGATACGCAGTATTTT.

This chain links TRBV7-3 with TRBJ2-1; 10 bases align to TRBD1. Germline V gene data show CDR1 as SGHTA and CDR2 as FQGTGA. After removal of 5 bases from V and 7 bases from J, the junction contained 11 bases not matched to a gene. The length of the CDR3 is 16 residues. CDR3 in DNA: TGTGCCAGCAGCCAAGGTCGGACAGGGGGTAGGAATGAGCAGTTCTTC. Translating gives CASSQGRTGGRNEQFF.

The J gene is TRBJ1-1, the V gene TRBV6-2 or TRBV6-3, with 8 bases aligning to TRBD1. Germline CDR1 MNHEY, CDR2 SVGEGT. Trimming took 11 bases from V and 0 from J; bases not matched to a gene: 14. The CDR3 has 16 amino acids. The CDR3 loop is CAGSRTGSPMNTEAFF. The DNA for the CDR3 is TGTGCCGGATCAAGGACAGGGTCCCCCATGAACACTGAAGCTTTCTTT.

The chain couples TRBV28 to TRBJ2-4; D call uncertain. The J call is uncertain, as TRBJ2-7 better fits the DNA end. The CDR3 totals 15 residues. CDR1 is MDHEN, CDR2 SYDVKM, per germline. The CDR3 protein is CASSTLSVDSHEQYF. The CDR3 DNA is TGTGCCAGCAGCACTCTGTCAGTAGATTCCCACGAGCAGTACTTC.

This clonotype appeared a few times. The chain uses TRBV27 and TRBJ1-6; 9 bases are a match to TRBD1. Looked up from germline, CDR1 is MNHEY and CDR2 is SMNVEV (reference sequence). The CDR3 has 15 amino acids. With 6 bases clipped from V and 7 bases from J, the junction kept 7 bases outside the gene matches. CDR3 protein: CASSLGQGTNSPLHF. CDR3 bases: TGTGCCAGCAGCCTGGGACAGGGAACGAATTCACCCCTCCACTTT.

The chain recombines TRBV4-1 with TRBJ1-4, with D hard to call. V lost 0 bases to trimming and J lost 5 bases, with 10 bases between them. The length of the CDR3 is 15 residues. The germline V gene encodes CDR1 MGHRA and CDR2 YSYEKL. The DNA of the CDR3 is TGCGCCAGCAGCCAAGATTTCGTGCGGAATGAAAAACTGTTTTTT. It encodes CASSQDFVRNEKLFF.

J is TRBJ1-1 and V is TRBV18; the D is unclear. This CDR3 contains 14 residues. Germline loops: CDR1 KGHSH, CDR2 LQKENI. The V gene lost 1 base and the J gene lost 6 bases, with 12 bases spanning the gap. CDR3: CASSPQNFDAEAFF. For the CDR3, the DNA is TGTGCCAGCTCACCACAGAACTTCGACGCTGAAGCTTTCTTT.

V usage is TRBV27 and J usage is TRBJ2-7; D is perhaps TRBD2 (7 bases). The CDR3 has 14 amino acids. Trimming took off 7 bases at V and 1 base at J, with 14 bases between the two ends. The V gene's germline CDR1 is MNHEY and CDR2 SMNVEV (reference sequence). The chain's CDR3 is CASNLGGPSYEQYF. The CDR3 DNA follows: TGTGCCAGCAACCTCGGGGGGCCTTCCTACGAGCAGTACTTC.

This clonotype turned up a few times. The junction departs from the called germline gene at one end, perhaps through a read error. CDR3 loop: CVSSEGRGFSYNEQYF. In nucleotides, the CDR3 is TGTGTCAGCAGTGAGGGCAGGGGATTCTCCTACAATGAGCAGTACTTC. This sequence joins TRBV25-1 and TRBJ2-1; D is possibly TRBD1 (6 bases). Near its end, the DNA agrees better with TRBJ2-7, so the J call may be wrong. CDR1 MGHDK and CDR2 SYGVNS come from the germline V gene. CDR3 length: 16 residues.

This rearrangement joins TRBV6-6 to TRBJ2-1; perhaps D is TRBD1 or TRBD2 (5 bases each). The CDR3 contains 12 residues. In germline, CDR1 is MNHNY, CDR2 SVGAGI (reference sequence). The ends were cut back, 3 bases at V and 9 bases at J, with 9 bases in the middle. CDR3 sequence reads: CASSYGGCEQFF. The DNA for the CDR3 is TGTGCCAGCAGTTATGGGGGATGTGAGCAGTTCTTC.

The chain has TRBV2 and TRBJ1-5; 8 bases map to TRBD1. Trimming at V came to 6 bases and at J to 4 bases, leaving 5 bases not matched to a gene. Germline loops: CDR1 SNHLY, CDR2 FYNNEI. The CDR3 consists of 14 residues. The CDR3 spells CASSADRANQPQHF. CDR3 nucleotide sequence: TGTGCCAGCAGCGCGGACAGGGCAAATCAGCCCCAGCATTTT.

Turning to this clonotype: A read error may produce the germline difference seen at one junction end. This CDR3 reads CAGSYSRGPPTYEQYF. In DNA form, the CDR3 reads TGTGCCGGCAGTTACTCCAGGGGGCCTCCTACCTACGAGCAGTACTTC. This chain joins TRBV6-5 and TRBJ2-7; 8 nucleotides align to TRBD1. Germline CDR1 is MNHEY and CDR2 is SVGAGI. CDR3 length equals 16 residues.

The gene calls are TRBV20-1 and TRBJ2-5, with 10 bases identical to TRBD2. Germline CDR1 is DFQATT and CDR2 is SNEGSKA (reference sequence). The CDR3 contains 14 residues. V shed 0 bases and J 7 bases; nucleotides not matched to a gene: 5. The CDR3 sequence: CSAREAGGPWTQYF. CDR3 bases: TGCAGTGCTAGAGAAGCGGGGGGGCCTTGGACCCAGTACTTC.

CDR3 bases: TGTGCCAGCAGCCCGGGACAGTTTCTTTACAATGAGCAGTTCTTC. It is translated as CASSPGQFLYNEQFF. The V gene is TRBV12-3 or TRBV12-4, the J gene TRBJ2-1; 7 bases fit TRBD1. The V and J ends lost 6 bases and 4 bases, in that order; junction bases with no gene match: 9. This CDR3 contains 15 residues.

The chain joins TRBV27 to TRBJ2-7; tentatively, D is TRBD1 or TRBD2 (6 bases each). Trimming cost V 1 base and J 2 bases, with 9 bases left between them. Germline values: CDR1 MNHEY, CDR2 SMNVEV (reference sequence). This CDR3 is built from 14 residues. The CDR3 is CASSLYGGPYEQYF. Written as DNA, the CDR3 is TGTGCCAGCAGTTTATATGGGGGGCCCTACGAGCAGTACTTC.

This clonotype has only a few counts. V gene TRBV20-1 combines with J gene TRBJ1-6; 8 bases align to TRBD1. Per germline, CDR1 DFQATT and CDR2 SNEGSKA (reference sequence). Trimming took 5 bases from V and 5 from J; bases not matched to a gene: 8. The CDR3 has 15 amino acids. As DNA, the CDR3 is TGCAGTGCTTACACGACAGGGGTTAATAATTCACCCCTCCACTTT. This sequence encodes CSAYTTGVNNSPLHF.

This clonotype occurred many times. This sequence joins TRBV9 and TRBJ2-5; D is unclear. In germline, CDR1 is SGDLS, CDR2 YYNGEE. V lost 2 bases and J lost 5, with 7 bases in between. The CDR3 sequence is 12 residues long. The CDR3 nucleotides are TGTGCCAGCAGCGTCTTCGGGGAGACCCAGTACTTC. Protein: CASSVFGETQYF.